These 28 T cell receptor beta chains originate from one sample sequenced in a study of T cells of healthy individuals (dated by TCRdb to 2016 to 2019). The library relied on 5' RACE. This sample was sequenced with an Illumina MiSeq. TCRdb handled the public reads itself, with Q25 trimming in fastp and clone calling in MiXCR, and kept productive beta chains. When rows share a CDR3 protein, they turn into one entry using the most common DNA and genes. The sample contains 85,000 to 100,000 distinct CDR3 sequences, roughly a sixth of them found a single time. 6% to 8% of the sample is taken by the ten largest. The receptors originated from a human donor in good health.

This clonotype was seen repeatedly, ten times or more. The chain recombines TRBV3-1 with TRBJ2-5; D is possibly TRBD2 (5 bases). The CDR3 spans 14 residues. Deletions cut 1 base from V and 9 bases from J, with 15 bases between. Germline CDR1 and CDR2: LGHDT and YNNKEL (reference sequence). CDR3 loop: CASSQAGSVEAQYF. The DNA of the CDR3 is TGTGCCAGCAGCCAAGCAGGTTCCGTGGAGGCCCAGTACTTC.

This chain links TRBV7-9 with TRBJ2-2; 7 bases map to TRBD1. Per germline, CDR1 SEHNR and CDR2 FQNEAQ (reference sequence). V trimming: 5 bases; J trimming: 1 base; junction bases outside the gene matches: 4. The CDR3 has 15 amino acids. The DNA of the CDR3 is TGTGCCAGCAGCGCGAGGGGGCGGAACACCGGGGAGCTGTTTTTT. Protein sequence: CASSARGRNTGELFF.

The chain carries TRBV28 and TRBJ1-5; TRBD1 aligns across 10 bases. This CDR3 is built from 16 residues. Germline trimming cut 2 bases from V and 3 bases from J; bases unmatched to any gene: 4. The germline gives CDR1 MDHEN, CDR2 SYDVKM. This CDR3 reads CASSLGTGASNQPQHF. DNA of the CDR3: TGTGCCAGCAGTTTAGGGACAGGGGCCTCCAATCAGCCCCAGCATTTT.

For this clonotype: Sequence at one end of the junction differs from germline and may be a read error. V gene TRBV2 combines with J gene TRBJ2-1; D remains ambiguous. Germline V gives CDR1 SNHLY, CDR2 FYNNEI. The CDR3 loop spans 12 amino acids. The CDR3 reads CASMGLSPPSGF. In nucleotides, the CDR3 is TGTGCCAGCATGGGGTTAAGCCCTCCCTCGGGCTTC.

The CDR3 bases are TGCGCCAGCAGCTTGGCTCGGTCTGGGGATGAGCAGTTCTTC. Translating gives CASSLARSGDEQFF. The V call is TRBV5-1, the J call TRBJ2-1; D remains ambiguous. V was pared by 0 bases and J by 8 bases, with 12 bases between. CDR3 size: 14 residues. Per the germline V gene, CDR1 is SGHRS and CDR2 is YFSETQ.

The chain links TRBV5-1 to TRBJ2-1; D not resolved. Germline CDR1 reads SGHRS; CDR2 reads YFSETQ. Trimming pared 1 base from V and 7 bases from J, leaving 9 bases between. This CDR3 contains 13 residues. The CDR3, as DNA: TGCGCCAGCAGCTTGTGGCAGGCAAATGAGCAGTTCTTC. Translating gives CASSLWQANEQFF. The full variable domain, its missing parts supplied by reference TRBV5-1 and TRBJ2-1, is KAGVTQTPRYLIKTRGQQVTLSCSPISGHRSVSWYQQTPGQGLQFLFEYFSETQRNKGNFPGRFSGRQFSNSRSEMNVSTLELGDSALYLCASSLWQANEQFFGPGTRLTVL.

This chain links TRBV7-2 with TRBJ2-7; D perhaps matches TRBD2 (6 bases). This CDR3 is 16 amino acids long. V lost 1 base and J lost 3, with 16 bases in between. Germline assignment: CDR1 SGHTA and CDR2 FQGNSA. The CDR3 loop reads CASSLVAGTSFYEQYF. The DNA of the CDR3 is TGTGCCAGCAGCTTAGTCGCCGGGACTTCCTTCTACGAGCAGTACTTC. Looking up the rest from reference TRBV7-2 and TRBJ2-7 gives the full variable domain: GAGVSQSPSNKVTEKGKDVELRCDPISGHTALYWYRQSLGQGLEFLIYFQGNSAPDKSGLPSDRFSAERTGGSVSTLTIQRTQQEDSAVYLCASSLVAGTSFYEQYFGPGTRLTVT.

The rearrangement joins TRBV7-9 to TRBJ1-2; no definite D call. CDR1 and CDR2 (germline): SEHNR, FQNEAQ (reference sequence). The CDR3 spans 15 residues. The V end was cut by 2 bases, the J end by 5 bases, with 15 bases between. As DNA, the CDR3 is TGTGCCAGCAGCTTAAATTCTGGGATGGGTTATGGCTACACCTTC. Translated, it gives CASSLNSGMGYGYTF.

This clonotype has more than one count but fewer than ten. The chain recombines TRBV20-1 with TRBJ2-7; D possibly corresponds to TRBD2 (5 bases). CDR1 DFQATT and CDR2 SNEGSKA come from the germline V gene (reference sequence). CDR3 length: 13 amino acids. V lost 3 bases and J lost 0, with 9 bases in between. The CDR3 DNA is TGCAGTGCTAGCGGGGAGAACTCCTACGAGCAGTACTTC. Protein: CSASGENSYEQYF.

This clonotype was observed at least ten times. The rearrangement joins TRBV4-2 to TRBJ2-2; 13 nucleotides match TRBD2. The CDR3 sequence is 16 residues long. The V gene's germline CDR1 is LGHNA and CDR2 YNFKEQ. V lost 2 bases to trimming and J lost 6 bases; unmatched junction nucleotides: 3. The CDR3 reads CASSQRTSGGPGELFF. CDR3 nucleotide sequence: TGTGCCAGCAGCCAAAGGACTAGCGGGGGTCCCGGGGAGCTGTTTTTT.

This clonotype was seen repeatedly, ten times or more. The CDR3 reads CASSLGYNQPQHF. CDR3 nucleotides: TGTGCCAGCAGCTTAGGGTACAATCAGCCCCAGCATTTT. V gene TRBV7-3 combines with J gene TRBJ1-5, with D uncertain. Germline CDR1 SGHTA, CDR2 FQGTGA. There are 13 residues in the CDR3. The V and J ends lost 2 bases and 3 bases respectively, with 5 bases between them.

About this clonotype: Germline is not matched at one junction end, which may reflect a read error. The CDR3 reads CASSLGQGRYQPQNF. The CDR3 nucleotides are TGTGCCAGCAGTTTAGGGCAGGGGCGTTATCAGCCCCAGAATTTT. This chain joins TRBV12-3 or TRBV12-4 and TRBJ1-5; a possible D gene is TRBD1 (6 bases). This CDR3 region has 15 residues.

This clonotype was seen a handful of times. This chain links TRBV30 with TRBJ2-7, with TRBD1 matching 11 bases. Germline V gene data show CDR1 as GTSNPN and CDR2 as SVGIG (reference sequence). The V gene end was trimmed by 2 bases and the J gene end by 4 bases; junction bases not matched to a gene: 4. The CDR3 spans 14 residues. CDR3 bases: TGTGCCTGGAGTCCTGGACAGGGGGCTTACGAGCAGTACTTC. Its protein product is CAWSPGQGAYEQYF.

This clonotype was observed many times. V gene TRBV27 combines with J gene TRBJ2-7; D might be TRBD1 (5 bases). The CDR3 contains 13 residues. Trimming left V 2 bases short and J 3 bases short, with 8 bases between. Germline V CDR1 and CDR2: MNHEY, SMNVEV (reference sequence). For the CDR3, the DNA is TGTGCCAGCAGTTTAGACAGAGGCTACGAGCAGTACTTC. It translates to CASSLDRGYEQYF.

This chain uses TRBV27 with TRBJ2-5; D gene ambiguous. CDR3 length equals 14 residues. The V end was cut by 1 base, the J end by 2 bases, with 8 bases between. CDR1 is MNHEY and CDR2 is SMNVEV in the germline V gene (reference sequence). CDR3 residues: CASSLFGRQETQYF. CDR3 DNA: TGTGCCAGCAGTTTATTCGGCAGGCAAGAGACCCAGTACTTC.

The chain carries TRBV9 and TRBJ1-3; D gene unclear. V was clipped by 4 bases and J by 0 bases, with 8 bases between them. The CDR3 runs 14 residues. The V gene's germline CDR1 is SGDLS and CDR2 YYNGEE. The CDR3 loop reads CASSPAGSGNTIYF. The CDR3 region has the DNA TGTGCCAGCAGCCCGGCGGGCTCTGGAAACACCATATATTTT.

There are a few counts of this clonotype. This chain links TRBV6-4 with TRBJ2-3; D gene ambiguous. The CDR3 is 14 residues long. The germline V gene has CDR1 MRHNA and CDR2 SNTAGT. Trimming stripped 2 bases from V and 2 bases from J, with 8 bases between. The CDR3 bases are TGTGCCAGCAGTGACGGGCAGGTCACAGATACGCAGTATTTT. It yields the protein CASSDGQVTDTQYF.

This clonotype was picked up many times. The gene calls are TRBV21-1 and TRBJ2-7; TRBD2 was called by the table and not checked on the DNA. TRBV21-1 is described as a pseudogene. The CDR3 totals 16 residues. The CDR3 DNA sequence: TGTGCCAGCAGCAAAGCGCGACTAGCGGGAGGTGACGAGCAGTACTTC. The encoded protein is CASSKARLAGGDEQYF.

This clonotype was picked up a small number of times. This chain connects TRBV7-9 to TRBJ2-3; possibly TRBD1 for D (7 bases). Germline lookup yields CDR1 SEHNR and CDR2 FQNEAQ (reference sequence). The CDR3 covers 18 residues. Between the trimmed V and J ends, which lost 2 bases and 1 base, there was a span of 19 bases. CDR3: CASSLPTGNRRGTDTQYF. In DNA form, the CDR3 reads TGTGCCAGCAGCTTACCGACAGGGAACAGGAGGGGCACAGATACGCAGTATTTT.

As for this clonotype: This may come from a read error, since a much larger clone is one base off. The CDR3 spells CSAVTWTHQPQHF. DNA of the CDR3: TGCAGTGCAGTGACATGGACCCATCAGCCCCAGCATTTT. This chain links TRBV20-1 with TRBJ1-5, with D unresolved. Germline loops: CDR1 DFQATT, CDR2 SNEGSKA (reference sequence). V was shortened by 6 bases and J by 5 bases, with 14 bases between the two germline ends. The CDR3 length is 13 residues.

The chain links TRBV6-5 to TRBJ1-1, with unresolved D. This CDR3 is built from 16 residues. Germline values: CDR1 MNHEY, CDR2 SVGAGI. The V and J ends lost 7 bases and 5 bases respectively, with 23 bases between them. CDR3 region: CASTPEGGKGWTEAFF. In nucleotides, the CDR3 is TGTGCCAGCACCCCAGAGGGCGGAAAAGGATGGACTGAAGCTTTCTTT.

In this sample, this clonotype turned up a few times. This chain uses TRBV7-2 with TRBJ1-4; no definite D call. The germline V gene has CDR1 SGHTA and CDR2 FQGNSA. With 7 bases removed from V and 7 bases from J, the gap between germline ends came to 13 bases. This CDR3 spans 13 amino acids. CDR3 bases: TGTGCCAGCACCATTAAGTGGGGTGAAAAACTGTTTTTT. Its protein is CASTIKWGEKLFF. Drawing the rest from reference TRBV7-2 and TRBJ1-4, the complete variable domain is GAGVSQSPSNKVTEKGKDVELRCDPISGHTALYWYRQSLGQGLEFLIYFQGNSAPDKSGLPSDRFSAERTGGSVSTLTIQRTQQEDSAVYLCASTIKWGEKLFFGSGTQLSVL.

The genes are TRBV9 and TRBJ1-2; D ambiguous. Trimming took off 0 bases at V and 2 bases at J, with 8 bases between the two ends. This CDR3 region has 14 residues. Germline CDR1 and CDR2: SGDLS and YYNGEE. The CDR3 reads CASSVEGQNYGYTF. The CDR3 DNA reads TGTGCCAGCAGCGTAGAAGGGCAAAACTATGGCTACACCTTC. Looking up the rest from reference TRBV9 and TRBJ1-2 gives the full variable domain: DSGVTQTPKHLITATGQRVTLRCSPRSGDLSVYWYQQSLDQGLQFLIQYYNGEERAKGNILERFSAQQFPDLHSELNLSSLELGDSALYFCASSVEGQNYGYTFGSGTRLTVV.

V and J are TRBV12-5 and TRBJ2-2; 9 bases align to TRBD2. CDR1 is LGHNT and CDR2 is FRNRAP in the germline V gene. The CDR3 has 18 residues. The J segment lost 7 bases and the V segment lost 0 bases, leaving 12 bases of the junction unmatched. Here the CDR3 DNA reads TGTGCTAGTGGTTTGGTACCTAGTAGCGGGAGAAGGAACGGGGAGCTGTTTTTT. The encoded protein is CASGLVPSSGRRNGELFF.

The chain has TRBV20-1 and TRBJ1-5; D remains ambiguous. CDR1 and CDR2 (germline): DFQATT, SNEGSKA (reference sequence). The V end lost 1 base, the J end lost 1 base, and 5 bases lay between the germline ends. This CDR3 region has 13 residues. The DNA for the CDR3 is TGCAGTGCTAGAGTGGACAGCAATCAGCCCCAGCATTTT. This codes for CSARVDSNQPQHF.

This clonotype was counted ten times or more. The gene calls are TRBV29-1 and TRBJ2-7; D gene uncertain. Looked up from germline, CDR1 is SQVTM and CDR2 is ANQGSEA. The CDR3 runs to 13 residues. V was clipped by 5 bases and J by 1 base, with 12 bases between them. This CDR3 reads CSVLTDLSYEQYF. CDR3 DNA: TGCAGCGTTCTTACGGACCTATCCTACGAGCAGTACTTC.

The gene calls are TRBV4-1 and TRBJ2-1, with D perhaps matching TRBD1 (5 bases). Germline CDR1 reads MGHRA; CDR2 reads YSYEKL. V lost 4 bases to trimming and J lost 3 bases, with 7 bases between them. The CDR3 sequence is 13 residues long. The CDR3 nucleotides are TGCGCCAGCAGCCGGACAAGCTACAATGAGCAGTTCTTC. This gives the protein CASSRTSYNEQFF.

The chain has TRBV2 and TRBJ1-5; 7 bases fit TRBD1. Germline V gene sequence: CDR1 SNHLY, CDR2 FYNNEI. V was clipped by 4 bases and J by 0 bases; unmatched bases: 3. CDR3 length: 15 residues. CDR3 protein: CASSVGTASNQPQHF. CDR3 sequence (DNA): TGTGCCAGCAGTGTCGGGACAGCTAGCAATCAGCCCCAGCATTTT.